This T cell receptor (beta chain) was recorded in a study of cytomegalovirus exposure and HLA in healthy donors. At the level of the study: About 85 million unique TCRs from HLA-typed donors were held in an early release of data.

On this clone itself: Its target is not known.

Trimming stripped 5 bases from V and 4 bases from J, with 14 bases between. Germline assignment: CDR1 SGHTA and CDR2 FQGNSA. The CDR3 spans 14 residues. Study-wide points: A missense variant in DCLRE1C was later tied to TCR beta V- and J-gene trimming. Other equally common chains were less clonally expanded than HLA-associated TCR beta chains, a later analysis showed. Productive rates of about 90% or about 30% were seen for most TCR beta V segments in an earlier analysis.

The PCR had 60 Vbeta and 13 Jbeta primers. Clones were read by immunoSEQ multiplex PCR, and TCRdb kept only the in-frame ones, dropping some. The table has roughly 80,000 clones, over 65% seen once. The source is a woman in her thirties or forties in good health and CMV-seropositive. The sequenced material came from PBMCs. The chain couples TRBV7-2 to TRBJ2-5; D uncertain. This chain's CDR3 is CASSPRLGRETQYF. The DNA of the CDR3 is TGTGCCAGCAGCCCCAGACTGGGTCGAGAGACCCAGTACTTC.